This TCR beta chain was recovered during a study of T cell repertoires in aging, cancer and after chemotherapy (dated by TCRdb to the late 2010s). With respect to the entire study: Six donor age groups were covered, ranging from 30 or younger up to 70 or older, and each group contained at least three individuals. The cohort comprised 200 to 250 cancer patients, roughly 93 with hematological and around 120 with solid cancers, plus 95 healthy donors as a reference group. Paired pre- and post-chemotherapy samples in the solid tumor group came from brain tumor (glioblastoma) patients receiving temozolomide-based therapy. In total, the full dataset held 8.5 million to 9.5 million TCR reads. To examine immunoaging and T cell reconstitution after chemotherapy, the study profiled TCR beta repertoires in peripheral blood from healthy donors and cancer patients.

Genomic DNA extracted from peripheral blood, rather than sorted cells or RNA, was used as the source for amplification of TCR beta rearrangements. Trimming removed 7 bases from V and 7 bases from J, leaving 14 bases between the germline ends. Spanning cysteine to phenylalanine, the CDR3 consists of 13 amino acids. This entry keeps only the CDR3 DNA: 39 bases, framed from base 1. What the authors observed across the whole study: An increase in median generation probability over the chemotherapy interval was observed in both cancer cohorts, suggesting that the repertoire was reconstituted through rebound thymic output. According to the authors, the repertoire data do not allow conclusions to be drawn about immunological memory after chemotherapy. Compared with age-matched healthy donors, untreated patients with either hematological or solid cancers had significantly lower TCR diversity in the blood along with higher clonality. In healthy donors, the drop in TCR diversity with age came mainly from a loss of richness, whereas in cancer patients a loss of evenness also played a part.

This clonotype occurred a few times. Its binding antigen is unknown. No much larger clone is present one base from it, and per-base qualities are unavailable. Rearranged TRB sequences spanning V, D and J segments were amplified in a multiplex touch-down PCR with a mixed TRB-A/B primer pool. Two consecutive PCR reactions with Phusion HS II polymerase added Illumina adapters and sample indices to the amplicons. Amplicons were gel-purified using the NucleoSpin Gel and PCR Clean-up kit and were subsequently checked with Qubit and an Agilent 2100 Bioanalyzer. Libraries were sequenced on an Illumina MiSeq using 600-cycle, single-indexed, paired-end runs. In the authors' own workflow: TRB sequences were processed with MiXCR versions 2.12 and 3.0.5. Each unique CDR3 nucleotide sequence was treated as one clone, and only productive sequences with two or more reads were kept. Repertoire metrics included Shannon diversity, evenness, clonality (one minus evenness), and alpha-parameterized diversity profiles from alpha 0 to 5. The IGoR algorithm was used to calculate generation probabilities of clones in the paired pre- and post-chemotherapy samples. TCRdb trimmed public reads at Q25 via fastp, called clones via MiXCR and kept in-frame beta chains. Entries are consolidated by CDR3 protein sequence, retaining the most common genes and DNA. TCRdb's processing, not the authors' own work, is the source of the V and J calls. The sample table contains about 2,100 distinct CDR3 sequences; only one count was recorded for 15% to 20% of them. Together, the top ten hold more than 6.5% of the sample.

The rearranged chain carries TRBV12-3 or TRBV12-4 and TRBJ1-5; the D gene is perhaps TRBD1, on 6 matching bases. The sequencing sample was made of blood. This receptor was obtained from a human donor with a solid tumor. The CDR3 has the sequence CASTPGGGQPQHF. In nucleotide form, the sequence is TGTGCCAGCACTCCTGGGGGGGGCCAGCCCCAGCATTTT.